One sample yielded the 20 T cell receptor beta chains listed below, sequenced in a study of blood T cell repertoires in COVID-19. The method was immunoSEQ multiplex PCR; TCRdb's version includes in-frame clones alone and lacks a portion of them. The profile shows around 200,000 clones, 80% to 90% of them singletons. The sample was peripheral blood. Every receptor here comes from a man in his forties or fifties with acute or convalescent COVID-19.

This sequence joins TRBV10-3 and TRBJ1-3, with D hard to call. The CDR3 length is 15 residues. V gave up 3 bases and J gave up 0 bases, with 9 bases separating them. Looked up from germline, CDR1 is ENHRY and CDR2 is SYGVKD. In nucleotides, the CDR3 is TGTGCCATCAGTGATCGCAAGAGCTCTGGAAACACCATATATTTT. Its protein product is CAISDRKSSGNTIYF.

V gene TRBV5-1 combines with J gene TRBJ1-2; weak D call: TRBD1 (6 bases). Germline V gene sequence: CDR1 SGHRS, CDR2 YFSETQ. The CDR3 is 15 residues long. V dropped 4 bases and J dropped 7 bases, with 20 bases sitting between them. The CDR3 is CASSQTPTGVPGYTF. The CDR3 bases are TGCGCCAGCAGCCAAACACCGACAGGAGTGCCTGGCTACACCTTC.

The V and J genes are TRBV6-6 and TRBJ1-5; 9 positions match TRBD1. Germline V CDR1 and CDR2: MNHNY, SVGAGI (reference sequence). The CDR3 is made up of 14 amino acids. V lost 2 bases, J lost 6 bases, and 2 bases stayed unmatched. Written as DNA, the CDR3 is TGTGCCAGCAGTTACCGGGACAGGGCTCAGCCCCAGCATTTT. Its translation is CASSYRDRAQPQHF.

The chain combines TRBV10-3 with TRBJ2-2, with D maybe TRBD1 (5 bases). Germline V gene sequence: CDR1 ENHRY, CDR2 SYGVKD. Between the trimmed V and J ends, which lost 7 bases and 3 bases, there was a span of 12 bases. The CDR3 runs to 14 residues. The CDR3, as DNA: TGTGCCATCAATCAGGACACTTACACCGGGGAGCTGTTTTTT. It encodes CAINQDTYTGELFF.

This sequence joins TRBV23-1 and TRBJ1-5; D is uncertain. TRBV23-1 is an open reading frame, and its role is uncertain. The CDR3 is 19 amino acids. V lost 0 bases to trimming and J lost 0 bases, with 18 bases between them. This CDR3 reads CASSQSNREEPNSNQPQHF. CDR3 nucleotide sequence: TGCGCCAGCAGTCAATCGAATAGAGAGGAACCAAATAGCAATCAGCCCCAGCATTTT.

In its sample, this clone was seen once. This rearrangement joins TRBV5-5 to TRBJ2-6; 9 nucleotides match TRBD1. Germline values: CDR1 SGHKS, CDR2 YYEKEE (reference sequence). V gave up 0 bases and J gave up 0 bases; unmatched junction bases: 7. The CDR3 loop spans 19 amino acids. This chain's CDR3 is CASSLEGTGIPSGANVLTF. DNA for the CDR3: TGTGCCAGCAGCTTGGAGGGGACAGGGATCCCCTCTGGGGCCAACGTCCTGACTTTC.

The rearrangement links TRBV5-1 to TRBJ2-3, with 9 bases identical to TRBD1. This CDR3 contains 15 residues. V trimming: 4 bases; J trimming: 0 bases; junction bases outside the gene matches: 3. The germline V gene encodes CDR1 SGHRS and CDR2 YFSETQ. In nucleotides, the CDR3 is TGCGCCAGCAGCCCGGGACAGGGTAGCACAGATACGCAGTATTTT. Residues: CASSPGQGSTDTQYF. Full variable domain (remainder filled in from reference TRBV5-1 and TRBJ2-3): KAGVTQTPRYLIKTRGQQVTLSCSPISGHRSVSWYQQTPGQGLQFLFEYFSETQRNKGNFPGRFSGRQFSNSRSEMNVSTLELGDSALYLCASSPGQGSTDTQYFGPGTRLTVL.

Concerning this clone: One end of the junction varies from germline; a read error may be responsible. The chain joins TRBV6-5 to TRBJ1-5, with D perhaps TRBD1 (5 bases). Germline V gives CDR1 MNHEY, CDR2 SVGAGI. The CDR3 extends over 13 amino acids. The CDR3 reads CASNYRSGQPQHF. The CDR3 nucleotides are TGTGCCAGCAATTACAGGAGCGGGCAGCCCCAGCATTTT.

The J gene is TRBJ2-3, the V gene TRBV6-4, with 8 nucleotides matching TRBD2. The CDR3 totals 14 residues. Germline values: CDR1 MRHNA, CDR2 SNTAGT. J lost 2 bases, V lost 3 bases, and 1 base had no gene match. CDR3 amino acids: CASSERGATDTQYF. The CDR3 DNA reads TGTGCCAGCAGTGAGCGGGGGGCCACAGATACGCAGTATTTT.

This clone has just a few counts. V and J are TRBV19 and TRBJ2-6, with D possibly TRBD1 on 6 matching bases. This CDR3 spans 17 amino acids. Germline V gene sequence: CDR1 LNHDA, CDR2 SQIVND (reference sequence). Trimming removed 6 bases at V and 0 bases at J, with 15 bases between. Written as DNA, the CDR3 is TGTGCCAGTAGCCGACGGCAGGGGATCTCTGGGGCCAACGTCCTGACTTTC. Its translation is CASSRRQGISGANVLTF.

The chain employs TRBV18 and TRBJ2-1; D unclear. The CDR3 sequence is 16 residues long. Germline V gene lookup returns CDR1 KGHSH and CDR2 LQKENI. Trimming cost V 4 bases and J 4 bases, with 17 bases left between them. Here the CDR3 DNA reads TGTGCCAGCTCACTGACACTCCCAGGTTCTTACAATGAGCAGTTCTTC. It codes for CASSLTLPGSYNEQFF. The complete variable domain, with remaining parts taken from reference TRBV18 and TRBJ2-1, reads NAGVMQNPRHLVRRRGQEARLRCSPMKGHSHVYWYRQLPEEGLKFMVYLQKENIIDESGMPKERFSAEFPKEGPSILRIQQVVRGDSAAYFCASSLTLPGSYNEQFFGPGTRLTVL.

This chain's CDR3 is CASSPTGGANEKLFF. The CDR3 DNA sequence: TGCGCCAGCAGCCCCACAGGGGGTGCTAATGAAAAACTGTTTTTT. The V call is TRBV5-1, the J call TRBJ1-4, with TRBD1 matching over 8 bases. J lost 3 bases, V lost 4 bases, and 5 bases had no gene match. CDR1 and CDR2 from the germline V gene are SGHRS and YFSETQ. The CDR3 extends over 15 amino acids.

CDR3 DNA sequence: TGTGCCAGCAGCCCGCGCTCTGGAAACACCATATATTTT. It yields the protein CASSPRSGNTIYF. The V call is TRBV12-3 or TRBV12-4, the J call TRBJ1-3; D not resolved. This CDR3 has 13 residues. Trimming left V 6 bases short and J 0 bases short, with 6 bases between.

V gene TRBV4-1 combines with J gene TRBJ1-5; a possible D gene is TRBD1 (5 bases). The CDR3 is 14 residues long. Trimming cost V 0 bases and J 9 bases, with 12 bases left between them. CDR1 and CDR2 from the germline V gene are MGHRA and YSYEKL. Here the CDR3 reads CASSQDGAGWPQHF. CDR3 DNA: TGCGCCAGCAGCCAAGATGGGGCAGGGTGGCCCCAGCATTTT.

The rearrangement links TRBV7-2 to TRBJ1-1, with D unclear. The CDR3 extends over 13 amino acids. Germline V gives CDR1 SGHTA, CDR2 FQGNSA. Trimming stripped 1 base from V and 6 bases from J, with 9 bases between. The CDR3 DNA follows: TGTGCCAGCAGCTTAGTTGGCCGGGCTGAAGCTTTCTTT. This codes for CASSLVGRAEAFF.

The chain recombines TRBV19 with TRBJ2-2, with D perhaps matching TRBD1 (5 bases). Germline CDR1 LNHDA, CDR2 SQIVND (reference sequence). Trimming took 3 bases from V and 4 from J, leaving 9 bases between them. The length of the CDR3 is 14 residues. The CDR3 loop is CASSMGQPTGELFF. The DNA for the CDR3 is TGTGCCAGTAGTATGGGGCAGCCCACCGGGGAGCTGTTTTTT. Together with reference TRBV19 and TRBJ2-2, the CDR3 gives the full variable domain: DGGITQSPKYLFRKEGQNVTLSCEQNLNHDAMYWYRQDPGQGLRLIYYSQIVNDFQKGDIAEGYSVSREKKESFPLTVTSAQKNPTAFYLCASSMGQPTGELFFGEGSRLTVL.

In this sample, this clone turned up once. The sample has other DNA sequences that encode this CDR3 too. This sequence joins TRBV18 and TRBJ1-2, with 9 bases identical to TRBD1. Germline V gene data show CDR1 as KGHSH and CDR2 as LQKENI. This CDR3 has 13 residues. The junction had 4 bases not matched to a gene; V was cut back by 4 bases and J by 7 bases. The DNA for the CDR3 is TGTGCCAGCTCACAGGGACAGGGCTCTGGCTACACCTTC. It is translated as CASSQGQGSGYTF.

The CDR3 here is CASSLARQGEAFF. The DNA of the CDR3 is TGCGCCAGCAGCTTGGCCCGACAGGGGGAAGCTTTCTTT. The J gene is TRBJ1-1, the V gene TRBV5-1; 8 positions match TRBD1. Unmatched junction bases numbered 3, after V lost 0 bases and J lost 8 bases. Looked up from germline, CDR1 is SGHRS and CDR2 is YFSETQ. The CDR3 sequence is 13 residues long.

The CDR3 region has the DNA TGTGCCAGCAGCTTAGGGGGACAGGGGAGCTATGGCTACACCTTC. Translation gives CASSLGGQGSYGYTF. The chain employs TRBV7-2 and TRBJ1-2, with 10 nucleotides matching TRBD1. Germline V CDR1 and CDR2: SGHTA, FQGNSA. The CDR3 has 15 amino acids. With V trimmed by 1 base and J by 4 bases, 3 bases remained unmatched.

This clone was seen only a few times. The chain carries TRBV7-2 and TRBJ1-5; 8 bases fit TRBD1. Germline V gene lookup returns CDR1 SGHTA and CDR2 FQGNSA. This CDR3 comprises 16 residues. J lost 0 bases, V lost 4 bases, and 5 bases had no gene match. CDR3 sequence: CASSSQGAYSNQPQHF. The CDR3 nucleotides are TGTGCCAGCAGCTCTCAGGGGGCTTATAGCAATCAGCCCCAGCATTTT.